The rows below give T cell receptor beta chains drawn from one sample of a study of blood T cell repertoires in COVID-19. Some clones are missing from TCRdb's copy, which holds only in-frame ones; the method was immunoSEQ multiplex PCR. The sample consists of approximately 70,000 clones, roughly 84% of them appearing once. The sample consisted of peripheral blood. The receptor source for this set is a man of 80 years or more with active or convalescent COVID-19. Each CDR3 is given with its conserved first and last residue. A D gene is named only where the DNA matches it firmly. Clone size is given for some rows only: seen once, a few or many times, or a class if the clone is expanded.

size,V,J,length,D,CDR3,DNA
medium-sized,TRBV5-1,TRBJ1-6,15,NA,CASSLVAGQTSPLHF,TGCGCCAGCAGCTTGGTGGCAGGGCAGACTTCACCCCTCCACTTT
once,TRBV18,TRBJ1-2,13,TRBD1,CASSPDRGYGYTF,TGTGCCAGCTCTCCGGACAGGGGGTATGGCTACACCTTC
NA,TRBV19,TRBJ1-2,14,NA,CASSRKQVNYGYTF,TGTGCCAGTAGTAGGAAACAGGTGAACTATGGCTACACCTTC
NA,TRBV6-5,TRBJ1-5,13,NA,CASSRNNNQPQHF,TGTGCCAGCAGTCGAAACAACAATCAGCCCCAGCATTTT
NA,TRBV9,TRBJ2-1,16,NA,CASSVDGRGRNNEQFF,TGTGCCAGCAGCGTAGACGGCAGGGGTAGGAACAATGAGCAGTTCTTC
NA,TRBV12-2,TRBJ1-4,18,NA,CASRLARVVPFLNEKLFF,TGTGCAAGTCGCTTAGCGAGGGTGGTACCCTTCCTAAATGAAAAACTGTTTTTT
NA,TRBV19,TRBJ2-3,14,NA,CASSISRRTDTQYF,TGTGCCAGTAGTATTTCGAGGAGAACAGATACGCAGTATTTT
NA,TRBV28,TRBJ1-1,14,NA,CASSFSAGRSEAFF,TGTGCCAGCAGTTTCTCCGCAGGTCGGTCTGAAGCTTTCTTT
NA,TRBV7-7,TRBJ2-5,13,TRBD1,CASSRDRPSTQYF,TGTGCCAGCAGCAGGGACAGGCCGTCGACCCAGTACTTC
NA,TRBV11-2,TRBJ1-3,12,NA,CASSLPGNTIYF,TGTGCCAGCAGCCTACCCGGAAACACCATATATTTT
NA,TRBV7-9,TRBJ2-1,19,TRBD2,CASSLRSGGTPNSYNEQFF,TGTGCCAGCAGCTTAAGGTCGGGAGGGACTCCCAACTCATACAATGAGCAGTTCTTC
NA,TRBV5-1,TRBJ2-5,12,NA,CASSMDGGTQYF,TGCGCCAGCAGCATGGACGGTGGGACCCAGTACTTC
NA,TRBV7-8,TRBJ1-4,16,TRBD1,CATGPRAGTGSEKLFF,TGTGCCACGGGGCCTAGAGCGGGGACAGGGTCTGAAAAACTGTTTTTT
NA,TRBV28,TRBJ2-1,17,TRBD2,CASSSHSAGGPYNEQFF,TGTGCCAGCAGTTCTCACTCAGCGGGAGGGCCCTACAATGAGCAGTTCTTC
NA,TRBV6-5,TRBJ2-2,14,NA,CASSSRGLTGELFF,TGTGCCAGCAGCTCTAGGGGCCTCACCGGGGAGCTGTTTTTT
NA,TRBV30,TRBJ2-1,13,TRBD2,CAWSVHAGGEQFF,TGTGCCTGGAGTGTCCATGCGGGGGGTGAGCAGTTCTTC
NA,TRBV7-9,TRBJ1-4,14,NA,CASSRVTTNEKLFF,TGTGCCAGCAGCAGAGTCACAACTAATGAAAAACTGTTTTTT